The clone carrying this T cell receptor beta chain came up once. As yet, its antigen is unknown. This entry belongs to a study of shared clonotypes between healthy human individuals. The overall study: Each donor contributed plates that comprised three CD4 naive, three CD4 memory, two CD8 naive and one CD8 memory. Broader study findings: It was anticipated that sequencing depth would influence how many clonotypes donors shared.

Around 220 ng DNA, 25,000 to 35,000 T cell genomes, went into each sorted-subset replicate PCR. The data were produced by immunoSEQ multiplex PCR, yet TCRdb's version contains in-frame clones alone and is incomplete. Altogether about 510,000 clones are present, less than 96% being singletons, with the ten largest covering 0.06%. The sample taken for sequencing was naive CD4+ T cells sorted from blood. The sample's subset: CD45RA+ positively selected. The clonotype originates from a young woman in good health.

The CDR3, as DNA: TGTGCCAGCAGCTTCTGGGGGAGTGGATACAATGAGCAGTTCTTC. Translating gives CASSFWGSGYNEQFF. The gene calls are TRBV7-9 and TRBJ2-1; the D gene could be TRBD1 or TRBD2 (5 bases each). V shed 3 bases and J shed 4 bases, with 13 bases lying between them. This CDR3 spans 15 amino acids. From germline, CDR1 is SEHNR and CDR2 FQNEAQ (reference sequence).